This is a list of T cell receptor beta chains from one sample in a study of cytomegalovirus exposure and HLA in healthy donors. Clones were read by immunoSEQ multiplex PCR, and TCRdb kept only the in-frame ones, dropping some. The sample contains approximately 150,000 clones, about 80% of which appear only once. Sequenced material: PBMCs. The receptors stem from a young man in good health and CMV-seropositive. Both conserved end residues are part of each CDR3. The D gene is left open where the match is weak. Where a row states a size, it is once, few, many or the class of an expanded clone; other rows omit it.

V gene: TRBV2; clone size: -; D gene: -; J gene: TRBJ1-6; CDR3 DNA: TGTGCCAGCACCCCCACCCCCCCAGTTGGTTCACCCCTCCACTTT; CDR3 protein: CASTPTPPVGSPLHF
V gene: TRBV10-3; clone size: -; D gene: TRBD2; J gene: TRBJ2-3; CDR3 DNA: TGTGCCAGCACCCAGCGGGGAAGCACAGATACGCAGTATTTT; CDR3 protein: CASTQRGSTDTQYF
V gene: TRBV19; clone size: once; D gene: -; J gene: TRBJ1-4; CDR3 DNA: TGTGCCAGTTCGGCAGGCCATGAAAAACTGTTTTTT; CDR3 protein: CASSAGHEKLFF
V gene: TRBV18; clone size: -; D gene: -; J gene: TRBJ2-3; CDR3 DNA: TGTGCCAGCTCAGCACTAAGACAGGACACAGATACGCAGTATTTT; CDR3 protein: CASSALRQDTDTQYF
V gene: TRBV15; clone size: -; D gene: -; J gene: TRBJ1-3; CDR3 DNA: TGTGCCACCAGCAGAGCCACAGGGCGCTCTGGAAACACCATATATTTT; CDR3 protein: CATSRATGRSGNTIYF
V gene: TRBV19; clone size: -; D gene: -; J gene: TRBJ1-5; CDR3 DNA: TGTGCCAGTAGTTGGGCGGGACGGGCGCCCCAGCATTTT; CDR3 protein: CASSWAGRAPQHF
V gene: TRBV5-8; clone size: -; D gene: TRBD1; J gene: TRBJ1-5; CDR3 DNA: TGTGCCAGCAGCTCAGGGGGTCAGCCCCAGCATTTT; CDR3 protein: CASSSGGQPQHF
V gene: TRBV29-1; clone size: -; D gene: TRBD2; J gene: TRBJ2-5; CDR3 DNA: TGCAGCGTTGACGGGACTAGCGGGAGGCCAAATCAAGAGACCCAGTACTTC; CDR3 protein: CSVDGTSGRPNQETQYF
V gene: TRBV4-3; clone size: -; D gene: TRBD1; J gene: TRBJ1-1; CDR3 DNA: TGCGCCAGCAGCCCGGGACAGCTAAACACTGAAGCTTTCTTT; CDR3 protein: CASSPGQLNTEAFF
V gene: TRBV5-6; clone size: -; D gene: -; J gene: TRBJ2-1; CDR3 DNA: TGTGCCAGCAGCTCCCTGGACGCCGCGGGAAACTACAATGAGCAGTTCTTC; CDR3 protein: CASSSLDAAGNYNEQFF
V gene: TRBV5-6; clone size: -; D gene: -; J gene: TRBJ1-4; CDR3 DNA: TGTGCCAGCAGCTTGGGGCCAGCAACTAATGAAAAACTGTTTTTT; CDR3 protein: CASSLGPATNEKLFF
V gene: TRBV9; clone size: -; D gene: -; J gene: TRBJ2-7; CDR3 DNA: TGTGCCAGCAGCGTTGCCCCAGCGCCCTACGAGCAGTACTTC; CDR3 protein: CASSVAPAPYEQYF
V gene: TRBV15; clone size: few; D gene: TRBD1; J gene: TRBJ2-7; CDR3 DNA: TGTGCCACCAGCCCCCAGGACAGGGGCGTCTACGAGCAGTACTTC; CDR3 protein: CATSPQDRGVYEQYF
V gene: TRBV25-1; clone size: -; D gene: -; J gene: TRBJ1-3; CDR3 DNA: TGTGCCAGCAGGGCCGCAGGGGTTGGAGGAAACACCATATATTTT; CDR3 protein: CASRAAGVGGNTIYF
V gene: TRBV30; clone size: -; D gene: -; J gene: TRBJ1-2; CDR3 DNA: TGTGCCTGGAGTGTACTCCTACATGGCTACACCTTC; CDR3 protein: CAWSVLLHGYTF
V gene: TRBV25-1; clone size: -; D gene: -; J gene: TRBJ1-1; CDR3 DNA: TGTGCCAGCAGTGAATGGGGGGGGCGAAACACTGAAGCTTTCTTT; CDR3 protein: CASSEWGGRNTEAFF
V gene: TRBV11-2; clone size: -; D gene: TRBD2; J gene: TRBJ2-1; CDR3 DNA: TGTGCCAGCACCCGAGCGGGAGTGGGATACAATGAGCAGTTCTTC; CDR3 protein: CASTRAGVGYNEQFF
V gene: TRBV4-1; clone size: -; D gene: -; J gene: TRBJ1-1; CDR3 DNA: TGCGCCAGCAGCCCAATCAGTTCCAGCACTGAAGCTTTCTTT; CDR3 protein: CASSPISSSTEAFF
V gene: TRBV5-6; clone size: -; D gene: -; J gene: TRBJ2-5; CDR3 DNA: TGTGCCAGCAGCCCTAACTTACCAGAGACCCAGTACTTC; CDR3 protein: CASSPNLPETQYF
V gene: TRBV27; clone size: -; D gene: TRBD1; J gene: TRBJ2-7; CDR3 DNA: TGTGCCAGCAGTCCGGGACAGCCCTACGAGCAGTACTTC; CDR3 protein: CASSPGQPYEQYF
V gene: TRBV4-1; clone size: once; D gene: -; J gene: TRBJ1-6; CDR3 DNA: TGCGCCAGCAGCCAAGCCCAGGGGTTAGGTAATTCACCCCTCCACTTT; CDR3 protein: CASSQAQGLGNSPLHF
V gene: TRBV7-9; clone size: few; D gene: TRBD1; J gene: TRBJ1-6; CDR3 DNA: TGTGCCAGCAGTCCTCGGCCCGGGACAGGGTACTCACCCCTCCACTTT; CDR3 protein: CASSPRPGTGYSPLHF
V gene: TRBV18; clone size: -; D gene: -; J gene: TRBJ1-2; CDR3 DNA: TGTGCCAGCTCACCAGAAGGACAGATATCTAACTATGGCTACACCTTC; CDR3 protein: CASSPEGQISNYGYTF
V gene: TRBV15; clone size: -; D gene: -; J gene: TRBJ2-2; CDR3 DNA: TGTGCCACCAGCAGATTGGGGCGGCAGGGCGGGGAGCTGTTTTTT; CDR3 protein: CATSRLGRQGGELFF
V gene: TRBV9; clone size: few; D gene: -; J gene: TRBJ1-4; CDR3 DNA: TGTGCCAGCAGTTCGGACAGTTTTGTGGGGGAAAAACTGTTTTTT; CDR3 protein: CASSSDSFVGEKLFF
V gene: TRBV18; clone size: once; D gene: TRBD1; J gene: TRBJ1-2; CDR3 DNA: TGTGCCAGCTCACTCACCCGGGACAGCTATGGCTACACCTTC; CDR3 protein: CASSLTRDSYGYTF
V gene: TRBV19; clone size: once; D gene: -; J gene: TRBJ2-1; CDR3 DNA: TGTGCCAGTAGTATAATCTCTAGCGTCAATGAGCAGTTCTTC; CDR3 protein: CASSIISSVNEQFF
V gene: TRBV6-5; clone size: -; D gene: TRBD2; J gene: TRBJ2-7; CDR3 DNA: TGTGCCAGCAGCAAACTAGCGGGAGGGCCGGGCGAGCAGTACTTC; CDR3 protein: CASSKLAGGPGEQYF
V gene: TRBV7-2; clone size: -; D gene: TRBD2; J gene: TRBJ2-7; CDR3 DNA: TGTGCCAGCAGCTTAGTTGGCGGGGGGGCGGTAGGCGAGCAGTACTTC; CDR3 protein: CASSLVGGGAVGEQYF
V gene: TRBV5-1; clone size: few; D gene: -; J gene: TRBJ2-5; CDR3 DNA: TGCGCCAGCGGCTCAGGGAGGACTTTAGAGACCCAGTACTTC; CDR3 protein: CASGSGRTLETQYF
V gene: TRBV5-1; clone size: -; D gene: -; J gene: TRBJ2-4; CDR3 DNA: TGCGCCAGCAGCTTGGGACAGGCGGGCCGGAACATTCAGTACTTC; CDR3 protein: CASSLGQAGRNIQYF
V gene: TRBV5-1; clone size: -; D gene: TRBD1; J gene: TRBJ1-1; CDR3 DNA: TGCGCCAGCAGCTCCTACGGACAGGGAGGGACGAACACTGAAGCTTTCTTT; CDR3 protein: CASSSYGQGGTNTEAFF
V gene: TRBV7-3; clone size: -; D gene: -; J gene: TRBJ2-3; CDR3 DNA: TGTGCCAGCAGAGCAACTCTAATTTCAGATACGCAGTATTTT; CDR3 protein: CASRATLISDTQYF
V gene: TRBV15; clone size: -; D gene: TRBD2; J gene: TRBJ2-2; CDR3 DNA: TGTGCCACTCTAGCGGGGGTGAACACCGGGGAGCTGTTTTTT; CDR3 protein: CATLAGVNTGELFF
V gene: TRBV9; clone size: -; D gene: TRBD2; J gene: TRBJ2-6; CDR3 DNA: TGTGCCAGCAGCCTCACGACTAGCGGGGGGGCCTCGGGGGCCAACGTCCTGACTTTC; CDR3 protein: CASSLTTSGGASGANVLTF
V gene: TRBV10-2; clone size: -; D gene: TRBD1; J gene: TRBJ2-7; CDR3 DNA: TGCGCCAGCAGGCCCCCCGGGACAGGGACCGAGCAGTACTTC; CDR3 protein: CASRPPGTGTEQYF
V gene: TRBV19; clone size: -; D gene: TRBD1; J gene: TRBJ2-7; CDR3 DNA: TGTGCCAGTAGTATGCACCGGGACAGGAGCTACGAGCAGTACTTC; CDR3 protein: CASSMHRDRSYEQYF
V gene: TRBV6-5; clone size: -; D gene: TRBD2; J gene: TRBJ2-1; CDR3 DNA: TGTGCCAGCAGTTACTACGGGACTAGCAATGAGCAGTTCTTC; CDR3 protein: CASSYYGTSNEQFF
V gene: TRBV2; clone size: -; D gene: TRBD2; J gene: TRBJ2-1; CDR3 DNA: TGTGCCAGCCAAGGGGGACTAGCGGGGGACAATGAGCAGTTCTTC; CDR3 protein: CASQGGLAGDNEQFF
V gene: TRBV13; clone size: -; D gene: TRBD1; J gene: TRBJ2-1; CDR3 DNA: TGTGCCAGCAGCTCGACAGGGACCAATGAGCAGTTCTTC; CDR3 protein: CASSSTGTNEQFF
V gene: TRBV5-4; clone size: once; D gene: TRBD1; J gene: TRBJ1-2; CDR3 DNA: TGTGCCAGCAGCTCTGGACAGGGTAGCTTGGATGGCTACACCTTC; CDR3 protein: CASSSGQGSLDGYTF
V gene: TRBV10-1; clone size: -; D gene: -; J gene: TRBJ2-5; CDR3 DNA: TGCGCCAGCAGAAGGGGCGAAATAGAGACCCAGTACTTC; CDR3 protein: CASRRGEIETQYF
V gene: TRBV19; clone size: once; D gene: TRBD2; J gene: TRBJ2-1; CDR3 DNA: TGTGCCAGTAGTCCGCTGACTAGCGGGGGCTTTGGTGAGCAGTTCTTC; CDR3 protein: CASSPLTSGGFGEQFF
V gene: TRBV10-3; clone size: -; D gene: -; J gene: TRBJ2-5; CDR3 DNA: TGTGCCATCAGTGAGTCAGGGGGACAGACCCAGTACTTC; CDR3 protein: CAISESGGQTQYF
V gene: TRBV10-3; clone size: -; D gene: -; J gene: TRBJ1-1; CDR3 DNA: TGTGCCATCGGGCTAGGGGAGGTCACTGAAGCTTTCTTT; CDR3 protein: CAIGLGEVTEAFF
V gene: TRBV5-1; clone size: -; D gene: -; J gene: TRBJ2-3; CDR3 DNA: TGCGCCAGCAGCTTAGAGGGTTTAGGCACAGATACGCAGTATTTT; CDR3 protein: CASSLEGLGTDTQYF
V gene: TRBV4-1; clone size: -; D gene: TRBD1; J gene: TRBJ2-3; CDR3 DNA: TGCGCCAGCAGGGACAGGGATAACACAGATACGCAGTATTTT; CDR3 protein: CASRDRDNTDTQYF
V gene: TRBV9; clone size: -; D gene: TRBD2; J gene: TRBJ2-1; CDR3 DNA: TGTGCCAGCAGCGTAGGCGGGGGGGCAAGAAATGAGCAGTTCTTC; CDR3 protein: CASSVGGGARNEQFF
V gene: TRBV21-1; clone size: -; D gene: -; J gene: TRBJ2-1; CDR3 DNA: TGTGCCAGCAGCAAAGGCACTAGCGGAGGCTCCCAGCCCCACAATGAGCAGTTCTTC; CDR3 protein: CASSKGTSGGSQPHNEQFF
V gene: TRBV10-3; clone size: -; D gene: -; J gene: TRBJ2-2; CDR3 DNA: TGTGCCATCAGTGGTCGCGCGGGAAGTAACACCGGGGAGCTGTTTTTT; CDR3 protein: CAISGRAGSNTGELFF
V gene: TRBV2; clone size: -; D gene: TRBD1; J gene: TRBJ1-1; CDR3 DNA: TGTGCCAGCAGTGGACAGGGGGACACTGAAGCTTTCTTT; CDR3 protein: CASSGQGDTEAFF
V gene: TRBV11-2; clone size: -; D gene: TRBD2; J gene: TRBJ2-2; CDR3 DNA: TGTGCCAGCAGCCCCTTAGCGGGGACAAACACCGGGGAGCTGTTTTTT; CDR3 protein: CASSPLAGTNTGELFF
V gene: TRBV9; clone size: few; D gene: -; J gene: TRBJ1-4; CDR3 DNA: TGTGCCAGCAGCGTAGCTATGGGGAGAGGAAATGAAAAACTGTTTTTT; CDR3 protein: CASSVAMGRGNEKLFF
V gene: TRBV29-1; clone size: -; D gene: -; J gene: TRBJ1-2; CDR3 DNA: TGCAGCGTTGAGGTGGAGGCTTCTCTCTATGGCTACACCTTT; CDR3 protein: CSVEVEASLYGYTF
V gene: TRBV5-3; clone size: -; D gene: TRBD2; J gene: TRBJ2-1; CDR3 DNA: TGTGCCAGAAGCTTGGATGGCGGGGGGTCCTACAATGAGCAGTTCTTC; CDR3 protein: CARSLDGGGSYNEQFF
V gene: TRBV7-2; clone size: -; D gene: -; J gene: TRBJ2-6; CDR3 DNA: TGTGCCAGCAGCTTAGGCCCCGGTCCTGGGGCCAACGTCCTGACTTTC; CDR3 protein: CASSLGPGPGANVLTF
V gene: TRBV19; clone size: -; D gene: -; J gene: TRBJ1-5; CDR3 DNA: TGTGCCAGTAGTACCTCGGGAGGGTATGGCAATCAGCCCCAGCATTTT; CDR3 protein: CASSTSGGYGNQPQHF
V gene: TRBV4-3; clone size: -; D gene: -; J gene: TRBJ1-6; CDR3 DNA: TGCGCCAGCAGCCAAGATCCCATTAATTCACCCCTCCACTTT; CDR3 protein: CASSQDPINSPLHF
V gene: TRBV6-6; clone size: -; D gene: -; J gene: TRBJ1-1; CDR3 DNA: TGTGCCAGCAGCGATGCAGATAACACTGAAGCTTTCTTT; CDR3 protein: CASSDADNTEAFF
V gene: TRBV30; clone size: -; D gene: -; J gene: TRBJ1-2; CDR3 DNA: TGTGCCTGGACAAAGTCGGGATTCTATGGCTACACCTTC; CDR3 protein: CAWTKSGFYGYTF